Listed here is a single T cell receptor beta chain. PCR was performed a second time for about 7 to 12 cycles using a sample-barcoded 5' primer and a J-beta primer mix. MiXCR, run by TCRdb on the 5' RACE reads, gives a single entry per CDR3 protein. Of around 1,600,000 distinct CDR3 sequences in the sample, under 55% were seen once. With V trimmed by 6 bases and J by 5 bases, 12 bases remained unmatched. Germline CDR1 is DFQATT and CDR2 is SNEGSKA (reference sequence). The CDR3 runs to 15 residues. The record originates from a study of blood T cells in healthy people across ages. Sequencing was performed on blood. The source of this sequence is a woman under 30 in good health. J is TRBJ2-7 and V is TRBV20-1; 11 positions agree with TRBD2. CDR3 in amino acids: CSAEILAGGRHEQYF. The CDR3 DNA is TGCAGTGCGGAAATTCTAGCGGGGGGACGTCACGAGCAGTACTTC.